The entry that follows covers one TCR beta chain sequence. V lost 5 bases to trimming and J lost 2 bases; unmatched junction nucleotides: 12. The CDR3 spans 16 residues. CDR1 is MNHEY and CDR2 is SVGEGT in the germline V gene. This entry comes from a study of blood T cell repertoires in COVID-19. Contact with a PCR-confirmed or clinician-diagnosed COVID-19 case occurred within 2 weeks of entry. In the source study's methods: Estimates of nucleated cell counts were drawn from the amplification of reference gene primers. TCRdb's copy holds only in-frame clones and misses some; the assay was immunoSEQ multiplex PCR. The V and J calls and clone size are taken from that table; D and trimming were inferred from the DNA. The data show approximately 140,000 clones, around 90% seen once.

The rearrangement links TRBV6-2 or TRBV6-3 to TRBJ2-7; 7 positions agree with TRBD1. This receptor was obtained from a woman in her thirties or forties who had been exposed to COVID-19. Sequences were obtained from PBMCs or T cells enriched from blood (not recorded which). CDR3 loop: CASSRAGRGTAYEQYF. The CDR3 DNA sequence: TGTGCCAGCAGTCGCGCTGGCAGGGGGACAGCCTACGAGCAGTACTTC.